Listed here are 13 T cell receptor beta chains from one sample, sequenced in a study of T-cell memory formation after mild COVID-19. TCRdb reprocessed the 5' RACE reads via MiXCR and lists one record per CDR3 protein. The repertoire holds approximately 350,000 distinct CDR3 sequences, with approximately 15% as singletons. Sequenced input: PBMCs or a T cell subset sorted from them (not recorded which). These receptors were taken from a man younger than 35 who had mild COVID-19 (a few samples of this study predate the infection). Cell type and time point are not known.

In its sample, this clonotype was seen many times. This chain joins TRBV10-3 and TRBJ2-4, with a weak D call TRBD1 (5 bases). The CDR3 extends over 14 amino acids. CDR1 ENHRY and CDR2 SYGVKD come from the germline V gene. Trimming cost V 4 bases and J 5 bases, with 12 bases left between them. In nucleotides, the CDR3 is TGTGCCATCAGTGCGACAGAGTCCCAAAACATTCAGTACTTC. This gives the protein CAISATESQNIQYF.

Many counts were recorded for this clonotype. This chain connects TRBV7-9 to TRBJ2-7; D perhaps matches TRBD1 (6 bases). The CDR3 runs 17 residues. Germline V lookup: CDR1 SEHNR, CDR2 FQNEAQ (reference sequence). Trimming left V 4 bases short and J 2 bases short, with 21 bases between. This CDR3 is CASSSDVGGVPPYEQYF. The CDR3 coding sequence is TGTGCCAGCAGCTCAGATGTAGGGGGAGTGCCCCCCTACGAGCAGTACTTC.

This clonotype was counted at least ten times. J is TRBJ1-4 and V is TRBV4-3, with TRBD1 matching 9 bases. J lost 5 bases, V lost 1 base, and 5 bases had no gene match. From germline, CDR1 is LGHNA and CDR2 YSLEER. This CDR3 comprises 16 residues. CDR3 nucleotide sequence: TGCGCCAGCAGCCAAGCCCCCGGGACAGGGAATGAAAAACTGTTTTTT. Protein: CASSQAPGTGNEKLFF.

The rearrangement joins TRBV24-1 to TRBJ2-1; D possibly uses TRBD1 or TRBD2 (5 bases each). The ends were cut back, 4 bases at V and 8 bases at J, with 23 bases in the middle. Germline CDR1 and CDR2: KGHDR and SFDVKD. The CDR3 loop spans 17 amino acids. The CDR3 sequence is CATSDRIGRGGRDEQFF. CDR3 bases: TGTGCCACCAGTGACCGCATTGGCCGGGGCGGTAGGGATGAGCAGTTCTTC.

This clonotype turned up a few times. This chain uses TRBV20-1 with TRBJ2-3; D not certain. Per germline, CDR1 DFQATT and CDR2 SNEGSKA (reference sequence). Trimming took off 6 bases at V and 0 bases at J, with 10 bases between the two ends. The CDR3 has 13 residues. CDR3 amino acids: CSALGASTDTQYF. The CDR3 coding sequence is TGCAGTGCCCTAGGCGCTAGCACAGATACGCAGTATTTT.

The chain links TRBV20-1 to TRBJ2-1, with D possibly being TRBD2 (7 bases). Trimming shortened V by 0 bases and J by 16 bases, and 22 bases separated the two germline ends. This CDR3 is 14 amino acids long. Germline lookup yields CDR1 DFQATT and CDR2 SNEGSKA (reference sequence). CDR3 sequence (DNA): TGCAGTGCTAGAGATGGGGGGGCAGGGTCCCTCTTTTTCTTC. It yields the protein CSARDGGAGSLFFF.

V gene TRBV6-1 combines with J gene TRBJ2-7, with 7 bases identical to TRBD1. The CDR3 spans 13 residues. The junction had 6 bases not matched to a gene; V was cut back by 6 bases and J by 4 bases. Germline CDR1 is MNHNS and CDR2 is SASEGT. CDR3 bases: TGTGCCAGCAGCGCCGACAGGGAGTACGAGCAGTACGTC. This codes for CASSADREYEQYV.

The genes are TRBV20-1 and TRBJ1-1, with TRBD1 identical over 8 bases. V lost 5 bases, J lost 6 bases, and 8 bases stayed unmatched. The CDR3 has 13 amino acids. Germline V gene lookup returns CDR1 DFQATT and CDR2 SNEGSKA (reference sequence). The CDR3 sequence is CSALFGQGPEAFF. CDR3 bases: TGCAGTGCTCTATTTGGACAGGGCCCTGAAGCTTTCTTT.

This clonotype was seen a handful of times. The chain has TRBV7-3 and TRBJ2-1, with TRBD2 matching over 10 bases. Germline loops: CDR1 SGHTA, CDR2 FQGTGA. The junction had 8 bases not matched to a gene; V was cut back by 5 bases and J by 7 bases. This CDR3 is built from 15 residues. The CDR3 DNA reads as TGTGCCAGCAGCCCCGGGCTAGCGGGGGTTAATGAGCAGTTCTTC. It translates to CASSPGLAGVNEQFF. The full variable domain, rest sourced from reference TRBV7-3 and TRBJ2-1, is GAGVSQTPSNKVTEKGKYVELRCDPISGHTALYWYRQSLGQGPEFLIYFQGTGAADDSGLPNDRFFAVRPEGSVSTLKIQRTERGDSAVYLCASSPGLAGVNEQFFGPGTRLTVL.

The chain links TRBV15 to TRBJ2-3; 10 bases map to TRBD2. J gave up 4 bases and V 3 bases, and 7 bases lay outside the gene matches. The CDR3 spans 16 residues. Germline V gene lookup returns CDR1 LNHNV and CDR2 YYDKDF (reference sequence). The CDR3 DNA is TGTGCCACCAGCAGGGGCAGCGGGGGGGCCCCAGATACGCAGTATTTT. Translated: CATSRGSGGAPDTQYF.

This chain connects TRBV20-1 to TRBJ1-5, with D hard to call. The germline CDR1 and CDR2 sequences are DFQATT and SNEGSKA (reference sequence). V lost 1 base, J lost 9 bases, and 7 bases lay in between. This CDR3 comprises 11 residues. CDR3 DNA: TGCAGTGCTAGAGGCCCCCGGCCCCAGCATTTT. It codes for CSARGPRPQHF.

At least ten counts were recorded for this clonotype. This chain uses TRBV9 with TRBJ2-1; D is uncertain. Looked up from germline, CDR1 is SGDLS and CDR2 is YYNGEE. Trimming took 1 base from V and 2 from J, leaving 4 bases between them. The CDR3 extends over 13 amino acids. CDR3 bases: TGTGCCAGCAGCGTACAAACCTACAATGAGCAGTTCTTC. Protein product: CASSVQTYNEQFF.

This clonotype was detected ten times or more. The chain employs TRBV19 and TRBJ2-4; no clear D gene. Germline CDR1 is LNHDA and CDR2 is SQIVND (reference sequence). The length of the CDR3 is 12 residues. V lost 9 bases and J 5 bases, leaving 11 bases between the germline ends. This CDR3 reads CARSPVENIQYF. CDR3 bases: TGTGCCAGAAGTCCGGTGGAAAACATTCAGTACTTC. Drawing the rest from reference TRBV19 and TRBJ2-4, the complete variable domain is DGGITQSPKYLFRKEGQNVTLSCEQNLNHDAMYWYRQDPGQGLRLIYYSQIVNDFQKGDIAEGYSVSREKKESFPLTVTSAQKNPTAFYLCARSPVENIQYFGAGTRLSVL.